These T cell receptor beta chains were read from a single sample in a study of cytomegalovirus exposure and HLA in healthy donors. TCRdb's table, derived via immunoSEQ multiplex PCR, lists solely in-frame clones and lacks some. Of around 400,000 clones in the sample, 70% to 90% are singletons; the top ten hold under 0.9%. Sequencing was carried out using PBMCs. The receptors were sampled from a woman under 30 in good health and CMV-seronegative. CDR3s include the opening cysteine and the closing phenylalanine or tryptophan. Each record gives: V gene, J gene, CDR3 protein.

v_call: TRBV5-1
j_call: TRBJ1-1
cdr3_aa: CASSRQASNTEAFF

v_call: TRBV6-1
j_call: TRBJ2-2
cdr3_aa: CASRRASGSSGELFF

v_call: TRBV4-1
j_call: TRBJ2-7
cdr3_aa: CASSLQAGGDEQYF

v_call: TRBV2
j_call: TRBJ1-2
cdr3_aa: CASSEEAGPSYGYTF

v_call: TRBV10-3
j_call: TRBJ2-1
cdr3_aa: CASRTSGRVNEQFF

v_call: TRBV6-5
j_call: TRBJ1-2
cdr3_aa: CASSPSQGFYGYTF

v_call: TRBV4-1
j_call: TRBJ2-2
cdr3_aa: CASSQPRTGTNTGELFF

v_call: TRBV7-9
j_call: TRBJ1-1
cdr3_aa: CASSLTVNTEAFF

v_call: TRBV20-1
j_call: TRBJ2-3
cdr3_aa: CSAGGDTQYF

v_call: TRBV6-1
j_call: TRBJ1-5
cdr3_aa: CASSEWDRDSNQPQHF

v_call: TRBV7-9
j_call: TRBJ1-2
cdr3_aa: CASSLYEGVSYGYTF

v_call: TRBV19
j_call: TRBJ1-2
cdr3_aa: CASSILQGSYTF

v_call: TRBV6-5
j_call: -
cdr3_aa: CAIRTSGSEQYF

v_call: TRBV2
j_call: TRBJ1-2
cdr3_aa: CASKATGTNYGYTF

v_call: TRBV30
j_call: TRBJ1-1
cdr3_aa: CAWMRTPNTEAFF

v_call: TRBV9
j_call: TRBJ1-2
cdr3_aa: CASSLTEVYGYTF

v_call: TRBV28
j_call: TRBJ1-1
cdr3_aa: CASLGGTSIWDTEAFF

v_call: TRBV2
j_call: TRBJ2-5
cdr3_aa: CASSSGQETQYF

v_call: TRBV27
j_call: TRBJ2-1
cdr3_aa: CASSLEGHPSAWANEQFF

v_call: TRBV28
j_call: TRBJ2-7
cdr3_aa: CASSFGSGWRHEQYF

v_call: TRBV25-1
j_call: TRBJ1-2
cdr3_aa: CASSPAGLHGYTF

v_call: TRBV28
j_call: TRBJ2-5
cdr3_aa: CASSLGGQEETQYF

v_call: TRBV28
j_call: TRBJ2-2
cdr3_aa: CASSSPGQGRIGELFF

v_call: TRBV27
j_call: TRBJ2-4
cdr3_aa: CASSSGLAKNIQYF